Each of the 12 T cell receptor beta chains below was sequenced from the same sample in a study of PD-L1 blockade in urothelial cancer. Method: immunoSEQ multiplex PCR; TCRdb's copy keeps in-frame clones and lacks some. The data show 60,000 or so clones, 81% seen once. Noted time point: pretreatment peripheral blood. The sequencing here drew on PBMCs, taken around atezolizumab (anti-PD-L1) treatment. These receptors were obtained from an older man with urothelial cancer.

The chain recombines TRBV18 with TRBJ1-5, with D perhaps TRBD1 (6 bases). Germline CDR1 is KGHSH and CDR2 is LQKENI. Trimming removed 5 bases from V and 6 bases from J, with 14 bases in between. The CDR3 has 14 amino acids. The CDR3 region has the DNA TGTGCCAGCTCAGTCTACAGGGAAGCTCAGCCCCAGCATTTT. This translates into CASSVYREAQPQHF. The entire variable domain, with the rest obtained from reference TRBV18 and TRBJ1-5, is as follows: NAGVMQNPRHLVRRRGQEARLRCSPMKGHSHVYWYRQLPEEGLKFMVYLQKENIIDESGMPKERFSAEFPKEGPSILRIQQVVRGDSAAYFCASSVYREAQPQHFGDGTRLSIL.

The chain joins TRBV4-1 to TRBJ2-5; D not certain. Per germline, CDR1 MGHRA and CDR2 YSYEKL. Trimming took off 4 bases at V and 5 bases at J, with 11 bases between the two ends. CDR3 size: 13 residues. In DNA, the CDR3 is TGCGCCAGCAGCCTCCTGAGGCTGGAGACCCAGTACTTC. Translating gives CASSLLRLETQYF.

This sequence joins TRBV6-5 and TRBJ1-4; D is uncertain. Deletions cut 4 bases from V and 0 bases from J, with 9 bases between. CDR3 length: 15 residues. In germline, CDR1 is MNHEY, CDR2 SVGAGI. The CDR3 protein is CASSSYSSTNEKLFF. CDR3 in DNA: TGTGCCAGCAGTTCCTACAGTTCAACTAATGAAAAACTGTTTTTT.

This sequence joins TRBV27 and TRBJ1-5; 10 bases are a match to TRBD1. Trimming cost V 6 bases and J 6 bases; bases outside gene matches: 8. Germline-derived CDR1 and CDR2 are MNHEY and SMNVEV (reference sequence). The CDR3 is made up of 15 amino acids. The CDR3 DNA reads TGTGCCAGCAGCCCCGGGACAGGGGCTTTTCAGCCCCAGCATTTT. Translating gives CASSPGTGAFQPQHF.

CDR3 coding DNA: TGTGCCAGCACACGGACAGGGTTGAACACTGAAGCTTTCTTT. Translated, it gives CASTRTGLNTEAFF. The chain carries TRBV6-1 and TRBJ1-1; 8 bases fit TRBD1. Looked up from germline, CDR1 is MNHNS and CDR2 is SASEGT. V shed 7 bases and J 0 bases; nucleotides not matched to a gene: 4. The CDR3 is 14 amino acids.

CDR3 DNA: TGTGCCAGCAGCCGGACAGGGGATCAGCCCCAGCATTTT. It specifies CASSRTGDQPQHF. This chain connects TRBV27 to TRBJ1-5, with 9 nucleotides matching TRBD1. The CDR3 totals 13 residues. V gave up 6 bases and J gave up 5 bases; unmatched junction bases: 2. Germline loops: CDR1 MNHEY, CDR2 SMNVEV (reference sequence).

In nucleotides, the CDR3 is TGTGCCAGCAGCTGGGGGACAGACCTTAACACCGGGGAGCTGTTTTTT. Translated, it gives CASSWGTDLNTGELFF. This chain connects TRBV5-4 to TRBJ2-2; 7 nucleotides match TRBD1. The CDR3 runs to 16 residues. Germline-derived CDR1 and CDR2 are SGHNT and YYREEE (reference sequence). Germline trimming cut 3 bases from V and 2 bases from J; bases unmatched to any gene: 7.

This clone was seen just once. V usage is TRBV18 and J usage is TRBJ2-1, with D maybe TRBD1 (8 bases). V was clipped by 0 bases and J by 6 bases, with 12 bases between them. The CDR3 length is 15 residues. Germline V gene sequence: CDR1 KGHSH, CDR2 LQKENI. CDR3 loop: CASSPPTGGVNEQFF. The CDR3 bases are TGTGCCAGCTCACCACCAACAGGGGGGGTCAATGAGCAGTTCTTC.

The chain carries TRBV2 and TRBJ2-5; 8 bases align to TRBD2. Germline V gene lookup returns CDR1 SNHLY and CDR2 FYNNEI. Trimming took 6 bases from V and 1 from J; bases not matched to a gene: 1. The CDR3 length is 13 residues. The CDR3 loop is CASRREVQETQYF. CDR3 DNA sequence: TGTGCCAGCAGGCGGGAGGTCCAAGAGACCCAGTACTTC.

This clone was seen once. V usage is TRBV7-8 and J usage is TRBJ2-1, with a tentative D call TRBD2 (5 bases). Per the germline V gene, CDR1 is SGHVS and CDR2 is FQNEAQ. V lost 1 base, J lost 3 bases, and 7 bases lay in between. The CDR3 covers 14 residues. The CDR3 DNA is TGTGCCAGCAGCTTAGGGGAGAACTACAATGAGCAGTTCTTC. This translates into CASSLGENYNEQFF.

The CDR3 loop reads CASSLALSAFISTDTQYF. In nucleotides, the CDR3 is TGTGCCAGCAGCTTAGCGCTCAGCGCCTTCATTAGCACAGATACGCAGTATTTT. The V and J genes are TRBV7-9 and TRBJ2-3; unclear D gene. Germline assignment: CDR1 SEHNR and CDR2 FQNEAQ (reference sequence). Trimming pared 0 bases from V and 0 bases from J, leaving 16 bases between. The CDR3 loop spans 18 amino acids.

The chain uses TRBV6-1 and TRBJ2-7, with D unresolved. Germline V gene data show CDR1 as MNHNS and CDR2 as SASEGT. V was cut by 7 bases and J by 2 bases, with 18 bases left in between. This CDR3 spans 15 amino acids. Here the CDR3 DNA reads TGTGCCAGCACTAATGGCGGCTCTCCTACCTACGAGCAGTACTTC. It codes for CASTNGGSPTYEQYF.